This T cell receptor (beta chain) was recorded in a study of T cells in Graves' hyperthyroidism and ophthalmopathy. In this sample, this clonotype turned up a few times. What was amplified from RNA transcripts were TCR beta CDR3 regions. With the HTBI primer set, the TCR CDR3 went through a first round of RT-PCR. TCRdb redid the calling of the multiplex PCR reads with MiXCR, one entry per CDR3 protein. The table lists about 360,000 distinct CDR3 sequences, roughly 25% of them singletons. Sequencing input: blood. The clonotype originates from a man aged 50 to 60 with Graves' hyperthyroidism.

DNA for the CDR3: TGCGCCAGCAGCTTAATGAGGCAGGGAGTGTACAATGAGCAGTTCTTC. Protein: CASSLMRQGVYNEQFF. This sequence joins TRBV5-1 and TRBJ2-1, with D perhaps being TRBD1 or TRBD2 (5 bases each). This CDR3 is built from 16 residues. Trimming stripped 2 bases from V and 4 bases from J, with 16 bases between. The germline V gene has CDR1 SGHRS and CDR2 YFSETQ.